This TCR beta chain is drawn from a study of regulatory T cells in long-lasting Graves disease. For TCR beta, libraries came from iRepertoire HTBI primers and Arm-PCR of CDR3 regions. TCRdb re-called the multiplex PCR reads through MiXCR, storing one row per CDR3 protein. The sample lists hundreds of thousands of distinct CDR3 sequences, about 16% occurring once. This clonotype has ten or more counts. The time point: newly diagnosed GD, antithyroid drugs for less than 3 months. From RNA extracted from PBMCs, the TCR library was made. The CDR3 sequence is 17 residues long. Germline CDR1 and CDR2: SQVTM and ANQGSEA. The V and J ends lost 5 bases and 3 bases respectively, with 25 bases between them.

Material: peripheral blood mononuclear cells (PBMCs), obtained at new diagnosis, from a patient treated with antithyroid drugs. The sequence derives from a female donor with Graves disease. The chain carries TRBV29-1 and TRBJ1-2; D may be TRBD1 (5 bases). CDR3 sequence (DNA): TGCAGCGTTCAAAGCCCCGACGGACGGGTAGGGGACTATGGCTACACCTTC. Amino acids: CSVQSPDGRVGDYGYTF.